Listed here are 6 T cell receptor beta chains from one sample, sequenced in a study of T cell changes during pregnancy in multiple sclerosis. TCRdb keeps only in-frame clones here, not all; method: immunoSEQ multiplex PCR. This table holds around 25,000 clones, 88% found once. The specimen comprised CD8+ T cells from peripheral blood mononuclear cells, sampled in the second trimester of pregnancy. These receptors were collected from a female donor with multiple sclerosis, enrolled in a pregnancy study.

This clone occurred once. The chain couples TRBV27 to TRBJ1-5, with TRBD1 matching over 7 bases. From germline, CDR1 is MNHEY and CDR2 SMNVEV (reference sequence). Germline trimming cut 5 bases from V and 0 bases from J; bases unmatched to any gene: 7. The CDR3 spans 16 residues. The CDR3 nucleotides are TGTGCCAGCAGTCCCCTGGGACAGTATAGCAATCAGCCCCAGCATTTT. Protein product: CASSPLGQYSNQPQHF.

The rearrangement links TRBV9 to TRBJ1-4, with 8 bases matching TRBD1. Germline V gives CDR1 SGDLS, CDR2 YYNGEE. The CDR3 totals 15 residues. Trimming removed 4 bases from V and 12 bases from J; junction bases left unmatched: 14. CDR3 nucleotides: TGTGCCAGCAGCCAGACGACAGGGGACTACCCCCAACTGTTTTTT. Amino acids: CASSQTTGDYPQLFF.

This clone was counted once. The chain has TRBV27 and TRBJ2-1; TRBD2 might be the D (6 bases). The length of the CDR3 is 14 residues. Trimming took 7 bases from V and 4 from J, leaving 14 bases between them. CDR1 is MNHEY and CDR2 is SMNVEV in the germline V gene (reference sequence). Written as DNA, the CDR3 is TGTGCCAGCACCTTGGTGGGGGGTTACAATGAGCAGTTCTTC. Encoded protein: CASTLVGGYNEQFF.

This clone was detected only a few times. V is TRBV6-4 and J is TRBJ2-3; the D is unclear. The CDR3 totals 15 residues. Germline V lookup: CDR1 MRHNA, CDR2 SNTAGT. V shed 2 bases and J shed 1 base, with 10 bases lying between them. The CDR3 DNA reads TGTGCCAGCAGTGACGATCCGGCGGGCACAGATACGCAGTATTTT. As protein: CASSDDPAGTDTQYF.

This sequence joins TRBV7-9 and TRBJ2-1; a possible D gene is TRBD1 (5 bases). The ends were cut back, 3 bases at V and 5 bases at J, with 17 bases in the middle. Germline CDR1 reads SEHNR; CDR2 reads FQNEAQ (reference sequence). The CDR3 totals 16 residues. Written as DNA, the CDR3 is TGTGCCAGCAGCTTCCCAGGGTACGACGTTCACAATGAGCAGTTCTTC. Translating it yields CASSFPGYDVHNEQFF.

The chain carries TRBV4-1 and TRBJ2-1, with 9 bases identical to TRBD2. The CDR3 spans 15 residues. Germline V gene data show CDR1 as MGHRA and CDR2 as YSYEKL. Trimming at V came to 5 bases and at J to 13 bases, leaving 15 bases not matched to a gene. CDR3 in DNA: TGCGCCAGCAGCTTAAGGAGTAGCGGGGGCGCCCAACAGTTCTTC. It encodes CASSLRSSGGAQQFF.